Sequencing of this T cell receptor (beta chain) was carried out in a study of OX40 agonist ivuxolimab in advanced cancers. Study conclusions and caveats: Low normalized clonal expansion also occurred in some nonresponding patients. There were, on average, more expanded clones in CD8+ T cells than in CD4+.

The CDR3 covers 13 residues. From germline, CDR1 is SGHAT and CDR2 FQNNGV. The germline V and J ends were trimmed by 0 bases and 5 bases, with 5 bases remaining between them. In regard to this clone: The antigen remains unidentified.

The table came from immunoSEQ multiplex PCR; TCRdb's copy has only in-frame clones and leaves some out. The sample has about 24,000 clones, around 85% seen once. This specimen was CD4+ or CD8+ T cells sorted from blood, taken in a trial of the OX40 agonist ivuxolimab. This TCR came from an adult with an advanced solid tumor such as melanoma, head and neck, liver or kidney cancer. The rearrangement links TRBV11-2 to TRBJ1-5; D remains unclear. CDR3 protein: CASSLEGDQPQHF. The CDR3 DNA is TGTGCCAGCAGCTTAGAGGGAGATCAGCCCCAGCATTTT.